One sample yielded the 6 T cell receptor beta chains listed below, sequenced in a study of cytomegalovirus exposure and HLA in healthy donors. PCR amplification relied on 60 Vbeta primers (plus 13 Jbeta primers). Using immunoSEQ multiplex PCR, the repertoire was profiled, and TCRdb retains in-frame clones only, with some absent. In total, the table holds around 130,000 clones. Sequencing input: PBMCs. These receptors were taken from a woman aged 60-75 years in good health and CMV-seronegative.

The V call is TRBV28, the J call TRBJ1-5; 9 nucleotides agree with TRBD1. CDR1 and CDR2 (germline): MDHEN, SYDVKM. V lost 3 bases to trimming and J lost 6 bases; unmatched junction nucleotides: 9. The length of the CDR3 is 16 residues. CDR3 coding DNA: TGTGCCAGCAGTTTCCGAGGGACAGGGTTGACTCAGCCCCAGCATTTT. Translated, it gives CASSFRGTGLTQPQHF.

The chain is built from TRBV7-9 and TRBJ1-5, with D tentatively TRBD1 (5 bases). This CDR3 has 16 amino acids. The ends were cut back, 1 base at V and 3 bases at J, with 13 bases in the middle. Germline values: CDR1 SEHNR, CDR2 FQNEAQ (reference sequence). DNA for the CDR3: TGTGCCAGCAGCTTAGATTCCGGGGGTGACAATCAGCCCCAGCATTTT. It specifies CASSLDSGGDNQPQHF.

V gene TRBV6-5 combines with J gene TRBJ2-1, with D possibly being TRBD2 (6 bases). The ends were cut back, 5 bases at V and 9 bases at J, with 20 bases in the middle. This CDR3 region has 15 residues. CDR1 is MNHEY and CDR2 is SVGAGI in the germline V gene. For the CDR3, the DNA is TGTGCCAGCAGTATCCGACTAGTATCTTCCGGTGAGCAGTTCTTC. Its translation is CASSIRLVSSGEQFF.

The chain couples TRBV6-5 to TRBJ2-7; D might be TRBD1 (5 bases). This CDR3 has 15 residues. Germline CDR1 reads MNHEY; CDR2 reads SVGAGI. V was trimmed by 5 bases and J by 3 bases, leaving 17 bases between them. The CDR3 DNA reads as TGTGCCAGCAGTGCCTCCTTAGAAGGGGTCTACGAGCAGTACTTC. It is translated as CASSASLEGVYEQYF.

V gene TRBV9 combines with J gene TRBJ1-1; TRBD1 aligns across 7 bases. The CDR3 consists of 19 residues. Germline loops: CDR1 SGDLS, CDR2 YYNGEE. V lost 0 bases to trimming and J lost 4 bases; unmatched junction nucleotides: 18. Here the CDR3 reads CASSVEGKSLRQGGTEAFF. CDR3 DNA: TGTGCCAGCAGCGTAGAAGGTAAGTCGCTTCGACAGGGCGGCACTGAAGCTTTCTTT.

CDR3: CASSISGGTYNEQFF. CDR3 in DNA: TGCGCCAGCAGCATTAGCGGGGGAACCTACAATGAGCAGTTCTTC. The rearrangement links TRBV5-1 to TRBJ2-1; 9 bases are a match to TRBD2. From germline, CDR1 is SGHRS and CDR2 YFSETQ. The trim removed 4 bases at V and 2 bases at J, leaving 4 bases unmatched. CDR3 length: 15 residues.